This passage covers 20 T cell receptor beta chains from one sample sequenced in a study of response to subunit inactivated influenza vaccine. In TCRdb, the RT-PCR reads were re-called with MiXCR into one record per CDR3 protein. The sample comprises over 650,000 distinct CDR3 sequences, less than 20% of which are singletons, and under 13% rests with the top ten. Material: PBMCs from blood, obtained about 5 days after vaccination. The source is a man aged 50-60 years who received an inactivated influenza vaccine.

This clonotype was observed a few times. The genes are TRBV7-6 and TRBJ1-1, with D unresolved. From germline, CDR1 is SGHVS and CDR2 FNYEAQ. V was trimmed by 5 bases and J by 1 base, leaving 8 bases between them. The CDR3 consists of 13 residues. This CDR3 reads CASSAARNTEAFF. CDR3 sequence (DNA): TGTGCCAGCAGCGCTGCCAGGAACACTGAAGCTTTCTTT.

The J gene is TRBJ2-1, the V gene TRBV30; D unclear. V lost 5 bases to trimming and J lost 0 bases, with 5 bases between them. The length of the CDR3 is 12 residues. Germline V gene sequence: CDR1 GTSNPN, CDR2 SVGIG (reference sequence). The CDR3 region is CAWASSYNEQFF. CDR3 nucleotides: TGTGCCTGGGCAAGCTCCTACAATGAGCAGTTCTTC.

This clonotype was seen repeatedly, ten times or more. V is TRBV5-1 and J is TRBJ2-7, with D possibly matching TRBD1 (6 bases). Germline values: CDR1 SGHRS, CDR2 YFSETQ. This CDR3 has 15 amino acids. Deletions cut 0 bases from V and 2 bases from J, with 12 bases between. DNA of the CDR3: TGCGCCAGCAGCTTGGTGCAGGGGAGTGCCTACGAGCAGTACTTC. This codes for CASSLVQGSAYEQYF.

A few counts support this clonotype. The chain has TRBV7-9 and TRBJ2-1; TRBD1 agrees at 7 bases. Trimming at V came to 5 bases and at J to 4 bases, leaving 8 bases not matched to a gene. CDR3 length equals 15 residues. The V gene's germline CDR1 is SEHNR and CDR2 FQNEAQ (reference sequence). The CDR3 DNA reads as TGTGCCAGCAGCGGCAGGGGGTCATCATACAATGAGCAGTTCTTC. Amino acid sequence: CASSGRGSSYNEQFF.

This clonotype was detected a few times. V usage is TRBV10-3 and J usage is TRBJ2-5; D might be TRBD2 (5 bases). The CDR3 is 15 residues long. V was cut by 2 bases and J by 5 bases, with 15 bases left in between. The germline V gene has CDR1 ENHRY and CDR2 SYGVKD. CDR3 coding DNA: TGTGCCATCAGTGAGGGCGGGTTAGACCTTGAGACCCAGTACTTC. Protein product: CAISEGGLDLETQYF.

This clonotype was seen more than once but under ten times. The rearrangement uses TRBV5-1 and TRBJ2-3, with 8 bases that match TRBD2. The CDR3 loop spans 16 amino acids. Trimming cost V 5 bases and J 0 bases; bases outside gene matches: 8. Germline values: CDR1 SGHRS, CDR2 YFSETQ. The CDR3 sequence is CASRPGGDGSTDTQYF. The CDR3 DNA reads TGCGCCAGCAGGCCCGGGGGGGACGGGAGCACAGATACGCAGTATTTT.

V gene TRBV4-3 combines with J gene TRBJ1-2; the match to TRBD1 covers 7 bases. CDR3 length: 17 residues. The V gene's germline CDR1 is LGHNA and CDR2 YSLEER. The V gene end was trimmed by 1 base and the J gene end by 7 bases; junction bases not matched to a gene: 15. CDR3 nucleotides: TGCGCCAGCAGCCAAGGGGTTCAGACAGGGTATCATCTTGGCTACACCTTC. The encoded protein is CASSQGVQTGYHLGYTF.

In its sample, this clonotype was seen many times. The chain combines TRBV12-3 or TRBV12-4 with TRBJ2-1; the D gene could be TRBD1 or TRBD2 (6 bases each). The CDR3 runs 14 residues. V lost 5 bases and J 9 bases, leaving 17 bases between the germline ends. The CDR3 DNA reads TGTGCCAGCAGTGGATACAGGGAGGACGGTGAGCAGTTCTTC. This encodes CASSGYREDGEQFF.

V usage is TRBV24-1 and J usage is TRBJ2-6; no definite D call. Germline CDR1 is KGHDR and CDR2 is SFDVKD. Deletions cut 11 bases from V and 4 bases from J, with 14 bases between. This CDR3 contains 14 residues. CDR3 amino acids: CAIQRAGGANVLTF. In DNA form, the CDR3 reads TGTGCCATCCAAAGGGCTGGCGGGGCCAACGTCCTGACTTTC.

The gene calls are TRBV13 and TRBJ2-1, with 10 bases that match TRBD2. The CDR3 loop spans 17 amino acids. V trimming: 3 bases; J trimming: 3 bases; junction bases outside the gene matches: 8. CDR1 is PRHDT and CDR2 is FYEKMQ in the germline V gene (reference sequence). CDR3 sequence: CASSLYSGTSDYNEQFF. As DNA, the CDR3 is TGTGCCAGCAGCTTGTACTCCGGGACTAGCGACTACAATGAGCAGTTCTTC.

There are many counts of this clonotype. V gene TRBV4-3 combines with J gene TRBJ2-2; the match to TRBD2 covers 12 bases. The V and J ends lost 4 bases and 0 bases, in that order; junction bases with no gene match: 3. The CDR3 extends over 17 amino acids. Germline lookup yields CDR1 LGHNA and CDR2 YSLEER. CDR3 in amino acids: CASSPGLAGANTGELFF. The DNA for the CDR3 is TGCGCCAGCAGCCCGGGACTAGCGGGCGCGAACACCGGGGAGCTGTTTTTT.

The chain has TRBV9 and TRBJ2-3; D is undetermined. Germline CDR1 is SGDLS and CDR2 is YYNGEE. V was pared by 0 bases and J by 3 bases, with 11 bases between. The CDR3 is 15 residues long. CDR3: CASSVVGQRTDTQYF. CDR3 in DNA: TGTGCCAGCAGCGTAGTGGGCCAAAGAACAGATACGCAGTATTTT.

This clonotype appeared a few times. The rearrangement uses TRBV20-1 and TRBJ1-6; no clear D. The CDR3 has 15 amino acids. The germline V and J ends were trimmed by 3 bases and 0 bases, with 9 bases remaining between them. The germline V gene encodes CDR1 DFQATT and CDR2 SNEGSKA (reference sequence). This CDR3 is CSASPPSSYNSPLHF. For the CDR3, the DNA is TGCAGTGCTAGTCCCCCGAGCTCCTATAATTCACCCCTCCACTTT.

The chain carries TRBV29-1 and TRBJ2-2; the D gene is possibly TRBD2 (5 bases). V dropped 6 bases and J dropped 5 bases, with 10 bases sitting between them. Germline CDR1 SQVTM, CDR2 ANQGSEA. This CDR3 is built from 12 residues. The CDR3 spells CSVSRETGELFF. The CDR3 DNA reads as TGCAGCGTGTCTAGGGAGACCGGGGAGCTGTTTTTT.

This chain joins TRBV7-9 and TRBJ2-2, with D possibly TRBD1 on 6 matching bases. Trimming stripped 6 bases from V and 1 base from J, with 12 bases between. The CDR3 is 15 residues long. CDR1 SEHNR and CDR2 FQNEAQ come from the germline V gene (reference sequence). DNA for the CDR3: TGTGCCAGCAGAGCCCCAGGGGAGAACACCGGGGAGCTGTTTTTT. It encodes CASRAPGENTGELFF.

This chain connects TRBV6-2 or TRBV6-3 to TRBJ2-5; D is perhaps TRBD1 (6 bases). CDR3 length equals 12 residues. The V end lost 7 bases, the J end lost 5 bases, and 11 bases lay between the germline ends. Germline V CDR1 and CDR2: MNHEY, SVGEGT. Here the CDR3 reads CASTDRRETQYF. The CDR3 coding sequence is TGTGCCAGCACCGACAGGAGGGAGACCCAGTACTTC.

The genes are TRBV6-1 and TRBJ2-5; 7 bases are shared with TRBD1. CDR1 MNHNS and CDR2 SASEGT come from the germline V gene. The CDR3 extends over 16 amino acids. V lost 4 bases, J lost 9 bases, and 17 bases stayed unmatched. The CDR3 DNA is TGTGCCAGCAGTGCCCACGGGACAGCCTCCAGTAAGGCCCAGTACTTC. This gives the protein CASSAHGTASSKAQYF.

This clonotype has more than one count but fewer than ten. The chain employs TRBV12-3 or TRBV12-4 and TRBJ2-3; the match to TRBD2 covers 7 bases. Trimming took 4 bases from V and 4 from J; bases not matched to a gene: 8. The CDR3 runs to 15 residues. CDR3 DNA: TGTGCCAGCAGTTGGGGCGGGAGTGTCTCAGATACGCAGTATTTT. Translating it yields CASSWGGSVSDTQYF.

The V gene is TRBV6-5, the J gene TRBJ2-5, with D possibly being TRBD1 or TRBD2 (5 bases each). Deletions cut 0 bases from V and 4 bases from J, with 12 bases between. The length of the CDR3 is 15 residues. CDR1 MNHEY and CDR2 SVGAGI come from the germline V gene. The CDR3: CASSYSDGGRETQYF. CDR3 nucleotides: TGTGCCAGCAGTTACTCGGATGGGGGACGAGAGACCCAGTACTTC.

This clonotype appeared a few times. This rearrangement joins TRBV7-8 to TRBJ2-1; tentatively, D is TRBD1 (5 bases). Per germline, CDR1 SGHVS and CDR2 FQNEAQ. The CDR3 is made up of 13 amino acids. Trimming took off 4 bases at V and 9 bases at J, with 13 bases between the two ends. The CDR3 spells CASSSIQGGEQFF. CDR3 coding DNA: TGTGCCAGCAGCTCTATCCAGGGCGGTGAGCAGTTCTTC.